Following are 20 T cell receptor beta chains from one sample sequenced in a study of T cell responses to AZD1222 COVID-19 vaccine. Profiled with immunoSEQ multiplex PCR; TCRdb holds only in-frame clones, not every one. The sample has 95,000 to 110,000 clones, nearly 90% seen once; the top ten hold less than 6%. This specimen consisted of peripheral blood, obtained 28 days after the second AZD1222 dose. Receptor source: an adult who received the AZD1222 COVID-19 vaccine.

The chain couples TRBV11-2 to TRBJ2-3; D remains ambiguous. Trimming left V 2 bases short and J 2 bases short, with 8 bases between. CDR3 length equals 14 residues. In germline, CDR1 is SGHAT, CDR2 FQNNGV. CDR3 protein: CASSLNSLTDTQYF. In DNA form, the CDR3 reads TGTGCCAGCAGCTTAAACTCCCTCACAGATACGCAGTATTTT.

The gene calls are TRBV19 and TRBJ2-7, with D tentatively TRBD1 (6 bases). Trimming cost V 5 bases and J 4 bases, with 15 bases left between them. The CDR3 totals 14 residues. Per germline, CDR1 LNHDA and CDR2 SQIVND (reference sequence). CDR3 bases: TGTGCCAGTAGTGTACGGACAGCTGGATACGAGCAGTACTTC. As protein: CASSVRTAGYEQYF. The complete variable domain, with remaining parts taken from reference TRBV19 and TRBJ2-7, reads DGGITQSPKYLFRKEGQNVTLSCEQNLNHDAMYWYRQDPGQGLRLIYYSQIVNDFQKGDIAEGYSVSREKKESFPLTVTSAQKNPTAFYLCASSVRTAGYEQYFGPGTRLTVT.

Written as DNA, the CDR3 is TGTGCCAGCAGCTTGAACAGGGGGCGAGAACAGCCCCAGCATTTT. Amino acid sequence: CASSLNRGREQPQHF. The rearrangement links TRBV5-6 to TRBJ1-5; 9 bases match TRBD1. The CDR3 loop spans 15 amino acids. V trimming: 1 base; J trimming: 7 bases; junction bases outside the gene matches: 6. Germline CDR1 and CDR2: SGHDT and YYEEEE.

V is TRBV6-2 or TRBV6-3 and J is TRBJ1-6; D call uncertain. The CDR3 is 15 amino acids. Trimming left V 2 bases short and J 10 bases short, with 15 bases between. Per germline, CDR1 MNHEY and CDR2 SVGEGT. CDR3 coding DNA: TGTGCCAGCAGTTACGGAGGTTCCCACGCATCACCCCTCCACTTT. Protein sequence: CASSYGGSHASPLHF.

The V call is TRBV12-3 or TRBV12-4, the J call TRBJ2-3; D is undetermined. Trimming cost V 2 bases and J 6 bases, with 9 bases left between them. CDR3 length equals 13 residues. The DNA for the CDR3 is TGTGCCAGCAGTTTATCATGGCGGGATACGCAGTATTTT. It encodes CASSLSWRDTQYF.

Comment on this clone: Other DNA sequences from this sample encode an identical CDR3 as well. The CDR3 DNA sequence: TGTGCCAGCAGTCGGGACAGGGGCTACGAGCAGTACTTC. Translation gives CASSRDRGYEQYF. The V and J genes are TRBV6-5 and TRBJ2-7; 10 bases agree with TRBD1. CDR1 and CDR2 (germline): MNHEY, SVGAGI. The CDR3 has 13 residues. Trimming cost V 5 bases and J 3 bases; bases outside gene matches: 1.

This clone came up once. V is TRBV28 and J is TRBJ1-1, with a possible D match to TRBD1 (5 bases). Germline CDR1 and CDR2: MDHEN and SYDVKM. The CDR3 has 12 amino acids. The germline V and J ends were trimmed by 8 bases and 5 bases, with 12 bases remaining between them. Here the CDR3 DNA reads TGTGCCAGCCAGGGTCCGGGGACTGAAGCTTTCTTT. This gives the protein CASQGPGTEAFF.

V usage is TRBV7-9 and J usage is TRBJ1-5; the match to TRBD1 covers 9 bases. The CDR3 has 15 amino acids. The junction had 9 bases not matched to a gene; V was cut back by 6 bases and J by 6 bases. The germline gives CDR1 SEHNR, CDR2 FQNEAQ (reference sequence). CDR3 region: CASSPGTGTFQPQHF. The CDR3 nucleotides are TGTGCCAGCAGTCCCGGGACAGGGACGTTTCAGCCCCAGCATTTT. The full variable domain, its missing parts supplied by reference TRBV7-9 and TRBJ1-5, is DTGVSQNPRHKITKRGQNVTFRCDPISEHNRLYWYRQTLGQGPEFLTYFQNEAQLEKSRLLSDRFSAERPKGSFSTLEIQRTEQGDSAMYLCASSPGTGTFQPQHFGDGTRLSIL.

In nucleotides, the CDR3 is TGTGCCAGCAGGACCGGGACAGGGGCAGGCGAGCAGTACTTC. It encodes CASRTGTGAGEQYF. J is TRBJ2-7 and V is TRBV6-5, with 10 bases that match TRBD1. V gave up 6 bases and J gave up 6 bases; unmatched junction bases: 8. The CDR3 is 14 amino acids. The germline V gene encodes CDR1 MNHEY and CDR2 SVGAGI.

This clone was recorded a few times. The CDR3 DNA reads TGTGCCAGCTCACCACAGGGCGGCGGTTACGAGCAGTACTTC. This encodes CASSPQGGGYEQYF. V and J are TRBV18 and TRBJ2-7; D is unclear. Trimming shortened V by 1 base and J by 4 bases, and 11 bases separated the two germline ends. CDR3 length: 14 amino acids. Looked up from germline, CDR1 is KGHSH and CDR2 is LQKENI.

The CDR3 sequence is CAIRTSRDSHRTQYF. Here the CDR3 DNA reads TGTGCCATCAGGACGAGTCGGGACAGCCATCGAACCCAGTACTTC. The chain is built from TRBV10-3 and TRBJ2-5; 7 nucleotides align to TRBD1. CDR1 and CDR2 (germline): ENHRY, SYGVKD. Losses at the gene ends were 6 bases for V and 8 bases for J; bases not matched to a gene: 15. The CDR3 is 15 amino acids.

The V and J genes are TRBV3-1 (or the pseudogene TRBV3-2) and TRBJ2-7, with TRBD1 identical over 8 bases. CDR1 and CDR2 (germline): LGHDT, YNNKEL (reference sequence). V was clipped by 4 bases and J by 2 bases; unmatched bases: 7. The CDR3 has 15 amino acids. CDR3 sequence reads: CASSPTRQGPYEQYF. For the CDR3, the DNA is TGTGCCAGCAGCCCGACCCGACAGGGGCCCTACGAGCAGTACTTC.

In the case of this clone: Sequence at one end of the junction differs from germline and may be a read error. V and J are TRBV5-1 and TRBJ1-1; possible D gene TRBD1, 6 bases. Germline assignment: CDR1 SGHRS and CDR2 YFSETQ. This CDR3 contains 17 residues. The CDR3 sequence: CASSLGGSRDTSTEAFF. The CDR3 DNA follows: TGCGCCAGCAGTTTGGGGGGGAGCCGGGACACCTCAACTGAAGCTTTCTTT.

This clone was recorded a few times. The chain is built from TRBV5-8 and TRBJ1-1; tentative D call: TRBD1 (6 bases). The CDR3 has 14 amino acids. The V end was cut by 2 bases, the J end by 1 base, with 9 bases between. Germline-derived CDR1 and CDR2 are SGHTS and YDEGEE. The CDR3 nucleotides read TGTGCCAGCAGCTTACAGGGTTGGAACACTGAAGCTTTCTTT. It translates to CASSLQGWNTEAFF.

The chain is built from TRBV28 and TRBJ1-1, with a weak D call TRBD1 (6 bases). This CDR3 contains 13 residues. Germline lookup yields CDR1 MDHEN and CDR2 SYDVKM. With 4 bases removed from V and 5 bases from J, the gap between germline ends came to 11 bases. This CDR3 is CASSSQGRTEAFF. Written as DNA, the CDR3 is TGTGCCAGCAGTTCGCAGGGGAGGACTGAAGCTTTCTTT.

This chain connects TRBV10-3 to TRBJ1-1; D ambiguous. The CDR3 spans 11 residues. V lost 4 bases and J 7 bases, leaving 7 bases between the germline ends. Per germline, CDR1 ENHRY and CDR2 SYGVKD. The CDR3 is CAISAEGEAFF. The DNA of the CDR3 is TGTGCCATCAGTGCAGAGGGTGAAGCTTTCTTT.

The J gene is TRBJ1-1, the V gene TRBV5-1; weak D call: TRBD1 (6 bases). V dropped 0 bases and J dropped 1 base, with 7 bases sitting between them. Germline V gene sequence: CDR1 SGHRS, CDR2 YFSETQ. The CDR3 spans 14 residues. CDR3 nucleotides: TGCGCCAGCAGCTTGGAGACAGGGAACACTGAAGCTTTCTTT. This codes for CASSLETGNTEAFF.

V usage is TRBV4-1 and J usage is TRBJ1-6; D is uncertain. The CDR3 is 13 residues long. Germline CDR1 and CDR2: MGHRA and YSYEKL. Deletions cut 1 base from V and 6 bases from J, with 4 bases between. Written as DNA, the CDR3 is TGCGCCAGCAGCCAAGTCAGTAATTCACCCCTCCACTTT. Translation gives CASSQVSNSPLHF.

This chain links TRBV30 with TRBJ1-2; the D is unclear. V was cut by 5 bases and J by 2 bases, with 6 bases left in between. The CDR3 runs 11 residues. Germline V gives CDR1 GTSNPN, CDR2 SVGIG (reference sequence). This CDR3 is CAWGGNYGYTF. CDR3 bases: TGTGCCTGGGGCGGGAACTATGGCTACACCTTC.

The rearrangement joins TRBV27 to TRBJ1-4; tentative D call: TRBD1 (5 bases). V lost 6 bases, J lost 7 bases, and 18 bases lay in between. The length of the CDR3 is 15 residues. CDR1 and CDR2 (germline): MNHEY, SMNVEV (reference sequence). CDR3 coding DNA: TGTGCCAGCAGCCAACAAAGGGGAATTAGTGAAAAACTGTTTTTT. It is translated as CASSQQRGISEKLFF.